This record concerns one TCR beta chain sequence. The sample belongs to a study of blood T cell repertoires in COVID-19. Study as a whole: From the United States, Italy and Spain came samples of acute and convalescent COVID-19.

How the authors handled the data: It was from reference gene primer amplification that nucleated cell counts were estimated. TCRdb's table, derived via immunoSEQ multiplex PCR, lists solely in-frame clones and lacks some. The V and J calls and clone size are taken from that table; D and trimming were inferred from the DNA. The sample lists about 33,000 clones, nearly 80% occurring once. With 3 bases removed from V and 0 bases from J, the gap between germline ends came to 22 bases. In germline, CDR1 is SGHNT, CDR2 YYREEE (reference sequence). CDR3 length: 18 residues. The chain carries TRBV5-4 and TRBJ2-7; no reliable D call. This clonotype was sampled from a man older than 75 with acute or convalescent COVID-19. The sequenced sample was peripheral blood. The CDR3 DNA follows: TGTGCCAGCAGCTCCCCCTATAACTACAATGGAAGCTCCTACGAGCAGTACTTC. It translates to CASSSPYNYNGSSYEQYF.